Listed below are T cell receptor beta chains from one sample, sequenced in a study of T cells in Graves' hyperthyroidism and ophthalmopathy. TCRdb re-called the multiplex PCR reads with MiXCR, one entry per CDR3 protein. The data show about 640,000 distinct CDR3 sequences, less than 25% seen once. The sample taken for sequencing was blood. These receptors all come from a man younger than 45 with Graves' ophthalmopathy. The CDR3 runs from the conserved cysteine through the conserved F or W. The D gene is left open where the match is weak. Only some rows state a clone size, as once, few, many or a class for expanded clones.

J,V,length,D,size,CDR3,DNA
TRBJ2-1,TRBV29-1,13,NA,many,CSVESDLYNEQFF,TGCAGCGTTGAAAGCGACCTCTACAATGAGCAGTTCTTC
TRBJ2-1,TRBV2,11,NA,NA,CATASYNEQFF,TGTGCCACGGCTTCTTACAATGAGCAGTTCTTC
TRBJ2-7,TRBV30,14,NA,NA,CTWSLGDSRYEQYF,TGTACCTGGAGTTTGGGGGATAGTAGGTACGAGCAGTACTTC
TRBJ1-1,TRBV12-3/TRBV12-4,12,NA,many,CASRYRSSEAFF,TGTGCCAGCAGGTATAGGAGTTCCGAAGCTTTCTTT
TRBJ2-7,TRBV27,12,NA,few,CASGYESYEQYF,TGTGCCAGCGGGTATGAGTCCTACGAGCAGTACTTC
TRBJ2-1,TRBV27,14,TRBD1,once,CASSSTGASNEQFF,TGTGCCAGCAGTTCGACAGGGGCATCAAATGAGCAGTTCTTC
TRBJ2-3,TRBV6-2/TRBV6-3,13,NA,NA,CASSGGETDTQYF,TGTGCCAGCAGTGGCGGCGAGACAGATACGCAGTATTTT
TRBJ2-5,TRBV3-1,14,TRBD1,few,CASSPRTGTETQYF,TGTGCCAGCAGCCCTCGGACAGGGACTGAGACCCAGTACTTC
TRBJ1-5,TRBV28,18,NA,few,CASSMARGGPPGSQPQHF,TGTGCCAGCAGTATGGCCCGAGGCGGGCCCCCAGGGAGTCAGCCCCAGCATTTT
TRBJ2-1,TRBV25-1,16,TRBD2,few,CASSGRLAGGHNEQFF,TGTGCCAGCAGTGGCCGACTAGCGGGAGGGCACAATGAGCAGTTCTTC
TRBJ1-5,TRBV6-5,15,NA,NA,CASSYSGPSNQPQHF,TGTGCCAGCAGTTACTCAGGGCCTAGCAATCAGCCCCAGCATTTT
TRBJ2-2,TRBV7-2,18,TRBD1,NA,CASSSPSPETGPTGELFF,TGTGCCAGCAGCTCACCCTCGCCCGAGACAGGGCCCACCGGGGAGCTGTTTTTT
TRBJ2-2,TRBV4-1,16,TRBD1,once,CASSRLGQTNTGELFF,TGCGCCAGCAGCCGCCTGGGACAGACGAACACCGGGGAGCTGTTTTTT
TRBJ1-1,TRBV7-2,15,NA,many,CASSLGVGLNTEAFF,TGTGCCAGCAGCTTAGGGGTAGGGTTGAACACTGAAGCTTTCTTT
TRBJ2-1,TRBV20-1,14,TRBD1,many,CRGSIGQGAYEQFF,TGCAGGGGGTCCATTGGACAGGGGGCGTATGAGCAGTTCTTC
TRBJ2-1,TRBV19,13,NA,few,CASSTTTGPWQFF,TGTGCCAGTAGTACCACTACGGGACCTTGGCAGTTCTTC
TRBJ1-5,TRBV3-1,17,TRBD1,many,CASSQRVGQGVYQPQHF,TGTGCCAGCAGCCAAAGGGTGGGACAGGGGGTATATCAGCCCCAGCATTTT
TRBJ1-1,TRBV25-1,12,NA,NA,CASRRLGSPAFF,TGTGCCAGCAGAAGGTTAGGGAGTCCGGCTTTCTTT
TRBJ2-3,TRBV9,15,TRBD2,few,CASSVVGEGLYTQYF,TGTGCCAGCAGCGTAGTGGGGGAGGGCCTATATACGCAGTATTTT
TRBJ2-1,TRBV5-1,13,TRBD1,NA,CASTGQNYNEQFF,TGCGCCAGCACGGGACAGAATTACAATGAGCAGTTCTTC
TRBJ2-1,TRBV20-1,18,NA,NA,CSARDKSRRLVGNNEQFF,TGCAGTGCTAGAGATAAATCGAGGAGACTAGTGGGGAACAATGAGCAGTTCTTC
TRBJ2-1,TRBV7-9,14,TRBD2,NA,CASNLAGAYNEQFF,TGTGCCAGCAACTTAGCGGGGGCTTACAATGAGCAGTTCTTC
TRBJ2-2,TRBV28,15,TRBD2,NA,CASSPTTSGTGELFF,TGTGCCAGCAGTCCGACCACTAGCGGCACCGGGGAGCTGTTTTTT
TRBJ2-2,TRBV9,16,TRBD2,few,CASSVEVAGATGELFF,TGTGCCAGCAGCGTAGAGGTAGCGGGAGCCACCGGGGAGCTGTTTTTT
TRBJ2-1,TRBV25-1,15,TRBD2,NA,CASSAAGPSYNEQFF,TGTGCCAGCAGTGCAGCGGGACCCTCCTACAATGAGCAGTTCTTC
TRBJ2-3,TRBV7-3,15,TRBD2,NA,CASSSTSGRGDTQYF,TGTGCCAGCAGCTCTACTAGCGGGAGAGGAGATACGCAGTATTTT
TRBJ1-1,TRBV27,14,NA,few,CASSYRVMNTEAFF,TGTGCCAGCAGTTACAGGGTTATGAACACTGAAGCTTTCTTT
TRBJ1-1,TRBV27,9,NA,few,CPPGTEAFF,TGCCCCCCTGGGACTGAAGCTTTCTTT
TRBJ1-4,TRBV7-8,22,NA,few,CASSPHSSGTGMIRPTGEKLFF,TGTGCCAGCAGCCCCCATTCTTCCGGGACCGGCATGATACGACCTACGGGAGAAAAACTGTTTTTT
TRBJ2-1,TRBV2,15,TRBD1,many,CASSESTGLYNEQFF,TGTGCCAGCAGTGAGTCGACAGGGTTGTACAATGAGCAGTTCTTC
TRBJ1-4,TRBV12-3/TRBV12-4,15,NA,NA,CASSPLQGQNEKLFF,TGTGCCAGCAGTCCCCTGCAGGGGCAGAATGAAAAACTGTTTTTT
TRBJ2-3,TRBV27,16,TRBD2,NA,CASYPIKREATDTQYF,TGTGCCAGCTACCCAATTAAGCGGGAGGCCACAGATACGCAGTATTTT
TRBJ2-5,TRBV29-1,12,NA,NA,CSVLRGVETQYF,TGCAGCGTTCTACGAGGGGTAGAGACCCAGTACTTC
TRBJ1-2,TRBV3-1,13,NA,many,CASSPGLPYGYTF,TGTGCCAGCAGCCCAGGACTGCCCTATGGCTACACCTTC
TRBJ2-2,TRBV9,13,NA,few,CASSVEPTGELFF,TGTGCCAGCAGCGTCGAGCCTACCGGGGAGCTGTTTTTT
TRBJ2-1,TRBV2,15,TRBD2,NA,CASREGSGRGNKQFF,TGTGCCAGCAGGGAGGGGAGCGGGAGGGGCAATAAGCAGTTCTTC
TRBJ2-2,TRBV9,16,NA,few,CASSAIPRYNTGELFF,TGTGCCAGCAGCGCTATACCAAGATACAACACCGGGGAGCTGTTTTTT
TRBJ1-5,TRBV20-1,15,NA,few,CSARVGGNGNQPQHF,TGCAGTGCTAGAGTCGGAGGGAACGGCAATCAGCCCCAGCATTTT
TRBJ2-4,TRBV5-4,14,NA,NA,CASSLEGTKNIQYF,TGTGCCAGCAGCTTGGAGGGAACCAAAAACATTCAGTACTTC
TRBJ1-2,TRBV5-1,13,NA,NA,CASSSSYVGGYTF,TGCGCCAGCAGCTCGTCCTACGTCGGGGGCTACACCTTC
TRBJ2-3,TRBV10-3,15,NA,NA,CAISEQGPGTDTQYF,TGTGCCATCAGTGAACAGGGACCCGGCACAGATACGCAGTATTTT
TRBJ2-3,TRBV2,16,NA,few,CASSEREQVSTDTQYF,TGTGCCAGCAGTGAGCGCGAGCAGGTTAGCACAGATACGCAGTATTTT
TRBJ1-3,TRBV27,15,NA,few,CASSGGTDSRNTIYF,TGTGCCAGCAGTGGGGGGACGGACTCTAGAAACACCATATATTTT
TRBJ2-2,TRBV5-1,14,NA,few,CASNRDIENGELFF,TGCGCCAGCAACCGGGACATTGAAAACGGGGAGCTGTTTTTT
TRBJ1-5,TRBV19,17,TRBD1,NA,CASSIDNRDSYNQPQHF,TGTGCCAGTAGTATAGACAACCGGGACAGCTACAATCAGCCCCAGCATTTT
TRBJ2-7,TRBV7-8,15,TRBD1,many,CASSVTGTGSYEQYF,TGTGCCAGCAGCGTCACCGGGACAGGGTCGTACGAGCAGTACTTC
TRBJ2-1,TRBV7-9,14,TRBD2,NA,CASSVSGRANEQFF,TGTGCCAGCAGCGTTAGCGGGAGGGCAAATGAGCAGTTCTTC
TRBJ2-7,TRBV6-1,14,TRBD1,few,CASKGTGGFGEQYF,TGTGCCAGCAAAGGGACAGGGGGCTTCGGCGAGCAGTACTTC